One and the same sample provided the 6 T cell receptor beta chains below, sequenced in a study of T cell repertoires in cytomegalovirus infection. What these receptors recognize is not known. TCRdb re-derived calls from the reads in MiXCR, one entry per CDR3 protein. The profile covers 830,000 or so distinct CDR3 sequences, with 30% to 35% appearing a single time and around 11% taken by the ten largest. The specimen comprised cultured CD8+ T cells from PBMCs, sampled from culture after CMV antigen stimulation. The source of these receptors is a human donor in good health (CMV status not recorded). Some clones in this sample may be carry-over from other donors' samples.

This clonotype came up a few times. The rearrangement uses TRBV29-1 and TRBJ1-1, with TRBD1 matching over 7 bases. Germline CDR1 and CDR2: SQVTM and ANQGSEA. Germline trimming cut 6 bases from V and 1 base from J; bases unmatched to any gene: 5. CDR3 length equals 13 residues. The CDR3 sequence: CSVHRGENTEAFF. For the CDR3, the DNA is TGCAGCGTGCACAGGGGTGAGAACACTGAAGCTTTCTTT.

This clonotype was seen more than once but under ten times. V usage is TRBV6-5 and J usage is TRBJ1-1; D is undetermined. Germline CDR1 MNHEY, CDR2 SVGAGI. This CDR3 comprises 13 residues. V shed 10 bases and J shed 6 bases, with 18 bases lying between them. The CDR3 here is CATRPWERAEAFF. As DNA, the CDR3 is TGTGCCACCCGACCTTGGGAGAGAGCTGAAGCTTTCTTT.

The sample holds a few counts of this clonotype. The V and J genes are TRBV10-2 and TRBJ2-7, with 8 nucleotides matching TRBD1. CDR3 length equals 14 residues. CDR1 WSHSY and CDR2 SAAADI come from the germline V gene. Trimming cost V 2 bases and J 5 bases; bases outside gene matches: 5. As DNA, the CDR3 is TGCGCCAGCAGTGAGGGCAGGGGGCTTAACGAGCAGTACTTC. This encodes CASSEGRGLNEQYF.

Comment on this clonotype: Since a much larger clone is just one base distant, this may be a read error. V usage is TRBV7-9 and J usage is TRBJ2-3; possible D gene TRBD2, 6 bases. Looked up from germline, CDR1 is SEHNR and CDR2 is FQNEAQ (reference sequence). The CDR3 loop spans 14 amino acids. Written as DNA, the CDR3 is TGTGCCAACAGCTTGGGGGGAGATGCAGATACGCAGTATTTT. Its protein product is CANSLGGDADTQYF.

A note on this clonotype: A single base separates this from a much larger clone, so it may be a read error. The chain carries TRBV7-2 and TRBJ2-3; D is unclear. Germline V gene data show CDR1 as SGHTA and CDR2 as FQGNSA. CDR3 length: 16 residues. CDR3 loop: CVSSPPPPAIPDTQYF. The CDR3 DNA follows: TGTGTCAGCAGCCCACCTCCGCCGGCTATCCCAGATACGCAGTATTTT.

CDR3 nucleotides: TGCAGCGTTGGAGTAGGGACAGCATTTATCTACGAGCAGTACTTC. This gives the protein CSVGVGTAFIYEQYF. The chain employs TRBV29-1 and TRBJ2-7; 7 bases align to TRBD1. The CDR3 length is 15 residues. With V trimmed by 4 bases and J by 3 bases, 12 bases remained unmatched. Germline values: CDR1 SQVTM, CDR2 ANQGSEA.